Listed below are T cell receptor beta chains from one sample, sequenced in a study of blood T cells in healthy people across ages. Using its own MiXCR run on the 5' RACE reads, TCRdb lists one record per CDR3 protein. The sample has approximately 320,000 distinct CDR3 sequences, 27% seen once. The sample consisted of blood. These receptors came from a woman in her seventies in good health. The CDR3 runs from the conserved cysteine through the conserved F or W. Fields, in order: D gene, J gene, V gene, clone size, CDR3 DNA, CDR3 protein. The D gene is left open where the match is weak. Some rows mark clone size as missing; the rest say once, few, many or name a class of expanded clone.

d_gene: TRBD2
j_gene: TRBJ2-7
v_gene: TRBV5-6
abundance: .
CDR3nt: TGTGCCAGCAGCCTCCGAGGCGCGGGGAGCGGGAGTTCAGAGGAGCAGTCCTTC
CDR3aa: CASSLRGAGSGSSEEQSF

d_gene: TRBD1
j_gene: TRBJ2-5
v_gene: TRBV7-2
abundance: .
CDR3nt: TGTGCCAGCACCAAGGGACAGGGTCGACGAGAGACCCAGTACTTC
CDR3aa: CASTKGQGRRETQYF

d_gene: .
j_gene: TRBJ2-7
v_gene: TRBV20-1
abundance: many
CDR3nt: TGCAGTGCTAGAGACTCTCGCGGATCCATCTACGAGCAGTACTTC
CDR3aa: CSARDSRGSIYEQYF

d_gene: .
j_gene: TRBJ2-5
v_gene: TRBV2
abundance: few
CDR3nt: TGTGCCAGCCACAGGGACCAAGAGACCCAGTGCTTC
CDR3aa: CASHRDQETQCF

d_gene: TRBD1
j_gene: TRBJ2-5
v_gene: TRBV5-1
abundance: many
CDR3nt: TGCGCCAGCAGCCCCCAGGGACAGGGGTTCGAGACCCAGTACTTC
CDR3aa: CASSPQGQGFETQYF

d_gene: .
j_gene: TRBJ1-6
v_gene: TRBV20-1
abundance: many
CDR3nt: TGCAGTGCTAGAGATGATGGGCACCCTAATTCACCCCTCCACTTT
CDR3aa: CSARDDGHPNSPLHF

d_gene: TRBD2
j_gene: TRBJ2-5
v_gene: TRBV27
abundance: once
CDR3nt: TGTGCCAGCAGGGGACTGGCGGGAGTTGTGACCCAGTACTTC
CDR3aa: CASRGLAGVVTQYF

d_gene: .
j_gene: TRBJ2-7
v_gene: TRBV11-2
abundance: few
CDR3nt: TGTGCCAGCAGCTTAGTGCGCGGAAACTACGAGCAGTACTTC
CDR3aa: CASSLVRGNYEQYF

d_gene: TRBD1
j_gene: TRBJ2-5
v_gene: TRBV2
abundance: few
CDR3nt: TGTGCCAGCACTGGCCGGGACAGGGGGCGAGAGACCCAGTACTTC
CDR3aa: CASTGRDRGRETQYF

d_gene: .
j_gene: TRBJ2-2
v_gene: TRBV4-1
abundance: .
CDR3nt: TGCGCCAGCAGCCAAGATCACACCGGGGAGCTGTTTTTT
CDR3aa: CASSQDHTGELFF

d_gene: TRBD1
j_gene: TRBJ1-1
v_gene: TRBV5-1
abundance: .
CDR3nt: TGCGCCAGCAGCTCGTTACCGGGACAGGGGGCCGCTGAAGCTTTCTTT
CDR3aa: CASSSLPGQGAAEAFF

d_gene: .
j_gene: TRBJ1-4
v_gene: TRBV5-6
abundance: .
CDR3nt: TGTGCCAGCAGCTTGAGGGGGGGAAAACTGTTTTTT
CDR3aa: CASSLRGGKLFF

d_gene: TRBD1
j_gene: TRBJ2-1
v_gene: TRBV11-2
abundance: .
CDR3nt: TGTGCCAGCAGGATAAGACAGGGTAATGAGCAGTTCTTC
CDR3aa: CASRIRQGNEQFF

d_gene: .
j_gene: TRBJ2-7
v_gene: TRBV28
abundance: many
CDR3nt: TGTGCCAGCAGCGGGGGAGCAGAATCCTACGAGCAGTACTTC
CDR3aa: CASSGGAESYEQYF

d_gene: .
j_gene: TRBJ1-1
v_gene: TRBV29-1
abundance: few
CDR3nt: TGCAGCGCGGGTTCCCGGAACACTGAAGCTTTCTTT
CDR3aa: CSAGSRNTEAFF

d_gene: .
j_gene: TRBJ2-1
v_gene: TRBV5-1
abundance: .
CDR3nt: TGCGCCAGCAGCTCTCAGGCCCTCTACAATGAGCAGTTCTTC
CDR3aa: CASSSQALYNEQFF

d_gene: TRBD1
j_gene: TRBJ1-5
v_gene: TRBV12-3/TRBV12-4
abundance: few
CDR3nt: TGTGCCAGCAGTTTCAAAGGGACAGCCATGACCAATCAGCCCCAGCATTTT
CDR3aa: CASSFKGTAMTNQPQHF

d_gene: TRBD1
j_gene: TRBJ1-2
v_gene: TRBV7-2
abundance: few
CDR3nt: TGTGCCAGCAGCTTATTGGGACAGGGGAACTATGGCTACACCTTC
CDR3aa: CASSLLGQGNYGYTF

d_gene: TRBD1
j_gene: TRBJ1-1
v_gene: TRBV28
abundance: few
CDR3nt: TGTGCCAGCAGTGGGACAGGGAGTGGCACTGAAGCTTTCTTT
CDR3aa: CASSGTGSGTEAFF

d_gene: TRBD1
j_gene: TRBJ2-5
v_gene: TRBV20-1
abundance: few
CDR3nt: TGCAGTGCTAGAGGACAGGGCAGAGACCAAGAGACCCAGTACTTC
CDR3aa: CSARGQGRDQETQYF

d_gene: .
j_gene: TRBJ2-7
v_gene: TRBV25-1
abundance: .
CDR3nt: TGTGCCAGCAGTGACCCGATGACGGGGGACAACGAGCAGTACTTC
CDR3aa: CASSDPMTGDNEQYF